A single T cell receptor (beta chain) is shown here with its context. What antigen it recognizes has not been identified. Base qualities are not at hand, and no much larger clone is one base apart. Between the V and J ends, shortened by 3 bases and 6 bases respectively, the junction contains 14 bases. The CDR3 runs 13 residues from the cysteine to the phenylalanine. Only the CDR3 DNA stays, 39 bases, in frame from base 1. The germline V gene supplies CDR1 SQVTM and CDR2 ANQGSEA. This sample was included in a study of T cells in Graves' hyperthyroidism and ophthalmopathy (dated by TCRdb to between 2019 and 2020). Regarding the study in general: Peripheral blood samples were taken at initial diagnosis, before any treatment was given. According to the paper, TCR Vbeta CDR3 sequencing was carried out on some 130 peripheral blood samples, which came from under 50 ophthalmopathy, 80 or so hyperthyroidism and roughly 17 progressor patients. After blood sampling, hyperthyroidism patients were treated with methimazole at a starting dose of 30 mg daily, and ophthalmopathy patients were treated with high-dose intravenous methylprednisolone. The approximately 100 discovery patients were divided at random into training and test sets in a 7:3 ratio. In addition, the study compared T-cell repertoires in thyroid tissue and in blood from several Graves' hyperthyroidism patients. An independent validation cohort of some 18 hyperthyroidism patients and over 15 patients who later progressed to ophthalmopathy tested prospective prediction of ophthalmopathy. TCR V-J signatures able to tell the groups apart were searched for in a discovery cohort of some 97 patients, of whom approximately 40 had Graves' ophthalmopathy and roughly 57 had stable Graves' hyperthyroidism. What the authors observed across the whole study: During validation, the model predicted progression to ophthalmopathy a median of about 5.9 months ahead of onset, with approximately 71% sensitivity and roughly 72% specificity. Sample size was not statistically predetermined, and investigators were not blinded to group allocation. A model built on a 13 V-J signature distinguished ophthalmopathy from stable hyperthyroidism, reaching about 88% sensitivity and about 81% specificity in cross-validation and 80%/75% in testing. Most expanded thyroid clonotypes (frequency above 0.001) were also detected in blood, a finding suggesting that blood repertoires may reflect thyroid immune responses.

Amplification of TCR beta CDR3 regions was carried out from RNA transcripts. The first round of RT-PCR for the TCR CDR3 was performed with the HTBI primer set and the Qiagen OneStep RT-PCR kit. A second multiplex PCR round built the libraries, followed by size selection and purification. Sequencing of the libraries was done on an Illumina HiSeq2000 using paired-end 100 bp reads. Per the authors' processing: SOAPnuke was used to process the raw data, throwing out any read that contained adapters or uncalled bases, had a mean Phred below 15, or lacked an exact constant-primer or identifier match. High-quality paired reads were merged using COPE v1.2.5, and each unique nucleotide sequence was defined as a clonotype. MiTCR v1.1 was used to align clonotypes to the IMGT TRBV, TRBD and TRBJ reference segments. The analysis included only V-J combinations with a frequency above 0.0001, which together covered more than 98% of the repertoires. The TCS score was defined as the ratio of F50 (clonal expansion) to E x V (chaos), calculated using BLOSUM62-based TCRdist between CDR3 peptides within each V-J. Welch's t-statistics and random forest reduced 514 V-J features to roughly 13, which were used in a naive Bayes classifier (R e1071). The public reads were run again by TCRdb, first through fastp at Q25 and then through MiXCR, and only productive beta chains were kept. Each CDR3 protein gets just one entry, which takes the most common genes and DNA from the rows behind it. Clone size and V and J calls follow TCRdb, not the original study. The sample contains around 340,000 distinct CDR3 sequences, 18% of them found a single time. Under 55% of the sample is in the top ten clones.

Stable Graves' hyperthyroidism was defined as no progression to ophthalmopathy during 18 months of follow-up. Hyperthyroidism patients were newly diagnosed, with disease duration under 2 months, and aged 18 to 65 years. Exclusion was applied to patients with uncontrolled infections, other autoimmune diseases, pregnancy or lactation. Clinical symptoms, serum thyroxine and TRAb, thyroid ultrasound, and orbital computed tomography formed the basis for the diagnoses. Ficoll-Paque density gradient centrifugation was used to isolate PBMCs from 8 to 10 ml of fresh peripheral blood. Total RNA was extracted using Trizol reagent, and RNA quality was assessed on an Agilent 2100 Bioanalyzer.

The receptor comes from a woman in her forties or fifties with Graves' hyperthyroidism. Material: blood. The chain employs TRBV29-1 and TRBJ2-5; no D gene call is confident. The DNA sequence is as follows: TGCAGCGTTGAGTGTTGGTGGAAAAAGACCCAGTACTTC. It is translated as CSVECWWKKTQYF.